Each of the 5 T cell receptor beta chains below was sequenced from the same sample in a study of T cell responses to AZD1222 COVID-19 vaccine. TCRdb keeps only in-frame clones here, not all; method: immunoSEQ multiplex PCR. The sample shows 80,000 or so clones, roughly 80% of them seen only once. Sequencing was performed on peripheral blood, taken 28 days after the second dose of the MenACWY control vaccine. These receptors were collected from an adult who received the MenACWY meningococcal vaccine as a control.

The CDR3 DNA reads as TGTGCAGTGGTTTGGAACACTGAAGCTTTCTTT. It specifies CAVVWNTEAFF. The chain couples TRBV25-1 to TRBJ1-1; D gene uncertain. This CDR3 contains 11 residues. Germline CDR1 reads MGHDK; CDR2 reads SYGVNS. The variable domain in full, with the rest retrieved from reference TRBV25-1 and TRBJ1-1, is EADIYQTPRYLVIGTGKKITLECSQTMGHDKMYWYQQDPGMELHLIHYSYGVNSTEKGDLSSESTVSRIRTEHFPLTLESARPSHTSQYLCAVVWNTEAFFGQGTRLTVV.

This clone was detected only a few times. One junction end disagrees with the germline gene, perhaps due to a read error. The chain is built from TRBV6-1 and TRBJ2-7, with TRBD2 identical over 12 bases. CDR1 is MNHNS, CDR2 SASEGT, per germline. The CDR3 is 15 amino acids. The CDR3 bases are TGTGCCAGCATTGAAGGACTAGCGGGGTCCTACGAGCAGTACTTC. It specifies CASIEGLAGSYEQYF.

The chain is built from TRBV5-1 and TRBJ2-3; tentative D call: TRBD1 (5 bases). Germline V gene lookup returns CDR1 SGHRS and CDR2 YFSETQ. This CDR3 region has 14 residues. Trimming took off 4 bases at V and 4 bases at J, with 13 bases between the two ends. CDR3 region: CASSPRWGSDTQYF. The CDR3 DNA is TGCGCCAGCAGCCCCCGGTGGGGCTCAGATACGCAGTATTTT.

V usage is TRBV6-9 and J usage is TRBJ2-6; D not resolved. CDR1 is MNHGY and CDR2 is SVAAGI in the germline V gene. The CDR3 sequence is 18 residues long. Trimming cost V 5 bases and J 5 bases, with 22 bases left between them. The CDR3 protein is CASSLCLPTTSRANVLTF. CDR3 bases: TGTGCCAGCAGTCTGTGCTTGCCTACGACAAGTCGGGCCAACGTCCTGACTTTC.

The V and J genes are TRBV28 and TRBJ2-5, with a tentative D call TRBD1 (5 bases). Germline CDR1 is MDHEN and CDR2 is SYDVKM. V was shortened by 8 bases and J by 0 bases, with 10 bases between the two germline ends. This CDR3 is 13 amino acids long. The CDR3 sequence: CASSTGYQETQYF. In nucleotides, the CDR3 is TGTGCCAGCTCAACAGGCTACCAAGAGACCCAGTACTTC.